This TCR beta chain appears in the sequencing data of a study of control samples from healthy donors and cancer patients. Profiling relied on immunoSEQ multiplex PCR, and the TCRdb table lists in-frame clones only, not all of them. Counted here are about 90,000 clones, 80% to 95% occurring once; the ten biggest clones make up approximately 1.5%. CDR1 is MDHEN and CDR2 is SYDVKM in the germline V gene. Trimming at V came to 5 bases and at J to 11 bases, leaving 5 bases not matched to a gene. CDR3 size: 12 residues. Sequencing was carried out using blood. This chain uses TRBV28 with TRBJ2-4, with 8 nucleotides matching TRBD1. The receptor was isolated from a young woman in good health. CDR3 coding DNA: TGTGCCAGCAGTCCAGGGGGCGTTTTTCAGTACTTC. This gives the protein CASSPGGVFQYF.